This TCR beta chain comes out of a study of T cells in Graves' hyperthyroidism and ophthalmopathy. Points from the study as a whole: In the blood, most expanded thyroid clonotypes above 0.001 appeared as well.

Across 18 months, stable Graves' hyperthyroidism was marked by no progression to ophthalmopathy. Patients showing uncontrolled infection, other autoimmune disease, pregnancy or lactation were ineligible. Diagnoses were established using clinical symptoms, serum thyroxine and TRAb, thyroid ultrasound and orbital computed tomography. This clonotype was counted a few times. Its antigen is not known. The length of the CDR3 is 15 residues. Germline assignment: CDR1 MNHEY and CDR2 SMNVEV (reference sequence). The trim removed 5 bases at V and 5 bases at J, leaving 5 bases unmatched. From RNA transcripts, TCR beta CDR3 regions were amplified. The TCR CDR3 was amplified in a first-round RT-PCR using the HTBI primer set. TCRdb ran MiXCR on the multiplex PCR reads and lists one entry per CDR3 protein. This sample yields approximately 420,000 distinct CDR3 sequences, of which 14% to 15% are seen a single time; around a third belongs to the top ten.

Sequences were obtained from blood. This sequence joins TRBV27 and TRBJ2-2; 10 nucleotides align to TRBD2. The clonotype comes from a woman aged 30 to 39 with Graves' hyperthyroidism. CDR3 in amino acids: CASSIGTSVTGELFF. CDR3 nucleotides: TGTGCCAGCAGTATCGGGACTAGCGTAACCGGGGAGCTGTTTTTT.